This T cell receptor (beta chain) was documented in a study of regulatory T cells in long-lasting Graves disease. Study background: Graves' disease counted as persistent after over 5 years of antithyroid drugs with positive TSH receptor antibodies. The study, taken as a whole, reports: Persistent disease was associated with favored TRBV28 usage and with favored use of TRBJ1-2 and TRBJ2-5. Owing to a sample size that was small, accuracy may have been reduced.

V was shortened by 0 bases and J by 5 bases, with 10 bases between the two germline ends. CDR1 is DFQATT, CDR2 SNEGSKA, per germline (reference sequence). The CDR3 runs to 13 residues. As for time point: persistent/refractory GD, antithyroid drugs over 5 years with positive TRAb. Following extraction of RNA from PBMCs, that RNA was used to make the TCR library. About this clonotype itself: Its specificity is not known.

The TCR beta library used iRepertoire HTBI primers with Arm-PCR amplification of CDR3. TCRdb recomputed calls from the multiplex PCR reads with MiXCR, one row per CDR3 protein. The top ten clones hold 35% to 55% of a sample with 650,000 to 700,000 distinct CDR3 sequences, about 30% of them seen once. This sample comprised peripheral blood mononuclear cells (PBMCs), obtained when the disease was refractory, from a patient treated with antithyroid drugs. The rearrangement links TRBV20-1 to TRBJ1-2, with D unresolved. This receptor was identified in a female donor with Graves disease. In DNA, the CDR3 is TGCAGTGCTAGAGACGCAGGAGCGTATGGCTACACCTTC. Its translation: CSARDAGAYGYTF.